Each of the 26 T cell receptor beta chains below was sequenced from the same sample in a study of molecular identifiers for immune sequencing clone quantification. A single record per CDR3 protein comes from TCRdb applying MiXCR to the PCR reads. Here the sample spans 85,000 to 100,000 distinct CDR3 sequences, about 24% being singletons. Source material: naive CD8+ T cells from blood, with Jurkat cell RNA spiked in. Subset meaning: FACS-sorted CD8+CD4-CCR7+CD45RA+ naive T cells. The receptors were sampled from a human donor in good health. Some libraries in this study had Jurkat cell RNA spiked in.

The gene calls are TRBV7-9 and TRBJ2-6; a weak D match, TRBD2 (5 bases). CDR3 length equals 16 residues. Germline-derived CDR1 and CDR2 are SEHNR and FQNEAQ (reference sequence). V was trimmed by 5 bases and J by 0 bases, leaving 11 bases between them. CDR3 residues: CASSITEGSGANVLTF. CDR3 nucleotide sequence: TGTGCCAGCAGCATCACCGAGGGCTCTGGGGCCAACGTCCTGACTTTC.

This clonotype occurred a few times. V is TRBV7-9 and J is TRBJ1-2; no clear D gene. V gave up 4 bases and J gave up 0 bases, with 27 bases separating them. The CDR3 totals 20 residues. CDR1 SEHNR and CDR2 FQNEAQ come from the germline V gene (reference sequence). This chain's CDR3 is CASSSTLSGRENGANYGYTF. Here the CDR3 DNA reads TGTGCCAGCAGCTCAACCCTCTCGGGCCGGGAAAACGGTGCTAACTATGGCTACACCTTC.

J is TRBJ2-3 and V is TRBV28; D remains unclear. Germline CDR1 MDHEN, CDR2 SYDVKM. The ends were cut back, 8 bases at V and 2 bases at J, with 20 bases in the middle. The CDR3 spans 16 residues. CDR3 loop: CASRPPKGRATDTQYF. CDR3 in DNA: TGTGCCAGCCGTCCCCCGAAAGGCCGAGCCACAGATACGCAGTATTTT.

This clonotype came up many times. V is TRBV28 and J is TRBJ2-1, with TRBD2 matching 12 bases. The germline V gene has CDR1 MDHEN and CDR2 SYDVKM. The length of the CDR3 is 16 residues. V shed 6 bases, J shed 1 base, and the junction held 4 bases outside the gene matches. The CDR3 is CASSPGLAGSYNEQFF. The CDR3 DNA reads as TGTGCCAGCAGCCCCGGACTAGCGGGGTCCTACAATGAGCAGTTCTTC. The full variable domain, completed using reference TRBV28 and TRBJ2-1, is DVKVTQSSRYLVKRTGEKVFLECVQDMDHENMFWYRQDPGLGLRLIYFSYDVKMKEKGDIPEGYSVSREKKERFSLILESASTNQTSMYLCASSPGLAGSYNEQFFGPGTRLTVL.

With regard to this clonotype: A read error may be the cause here, since a much bigger clone is one base away. V is TRBV6-2 or TRBV6-3 and J is TRBJ1-5; a possible D gene is TRBD1 (6 bases). Trimming cost V 5 bases and J 1 base, with 15 bases left between them. Germline V gene lookup returns CDR1 MNHEY and CDR2 SVGEGT. The CDR3 is 16 amino acids. In nucleotides, the CDR3 is TGTGCCAGCAGTCTTTGGACAGTCGTGAGCAATCAGCCCCAGCATTTT. This codes for CASSLWTVVSNQPQHF.

A remark on this clonotype: Given the absence of the conserved phenylalanine or tryptophan at the CDR3 end, a read error is likely. The V and J genes are TRBV28 and TRBJ2-3; D perhaps matches TRBD1 (5 bases). The J call may be incorrect, as the DNA end agrees better with TRBJ1-5. Germline V lookup: CDR1 MDHEN, CDR2 SYDVKM. This CDR3 is built from 17 residues. The CDR3 spells CASSLLTSGGSTDTQHL. DNA for the CDR3: TGTGCCAGCAGTTTATTGACTAGCGGGGGAAGCACAGATACGCAGCATCTT.

A few counts support this clonotype. This chain joins TRBV6-2 or TRBV6-3 and TRBJ2-7; perhaps TRBD2 as D (6 bases). Germline values: CDR1 MNHEY, CDR2 SVGEGT. Trimming removed 5 bases at V and 1 base at J, with 24 bases between. The CDR3 sequence is 18 residues long. The CDR3 is CASSTHPDYLLGSYEQYF. Written as DNA, the CDR3 is TGTGCCAGCAGTACCCACCCGGACTACCTCTTGGGGTCCTACGAGCAGTACTTC.

By share, this clonotype ranks as medium-sized. V usage is TRBV29-1 and J usage is TRBJ2-3; D possibly corresponds to TRBD2 (6 bases). The CDR3 totals 11 residues. Germline V gene data show CDR1 as SQVTM and CDR2 as ANQGSEA. V gave up 8 bases and J gave up 1 base, with 7 bases separating them. The CDR3 sequence: CSSGGTDTQYF. The CDR3 nucleotides are TGCAGCTCGGGGGGCACAGATACGCAGTATTTT.

This clonotype was counted at least ten times. This chain joins TRBV7-9 and TRBJ2-1; D may be TRBD1 or TRBD2 (6 bases each). The V gene lost 5 bases and the J gene lost 0 bases, with 17 bases spanning the gap. Germline V gives CDR1 SEHNR, CDR2 FQNEAQ (reference sequence). The CDR3 loop spans 17 amino acids. CDR3 DNA: TGTGCCAGCAGCCTCATGGAGGGGGTCCTCTCCTACAATGAGCAGTTCTTC. Translating it yields CASSLMEGVLSYNEQFF.

This clonotype was seen many times. The chain carries TRBV4-2 and TRBJ1-5; D gene unclear. The V end was cut by 1 base, the J end by 7 bases, with 17 bases between. The V gene's germline CDR1 is LGHNA and CDR2 YNFKEQ. This CDR3 comprises 16 residues. Here the CDR3 DNA reads TGTGCCAGCAGCCAAGCCCCCGACGGCCCTGGGCAGCCCCAGCATTTT. As protein: CASSQAPDGPGQPQHF.

On this clonotype itself: A much larger clonotype is one base distant, so this may be a read error. The final CDR3 position lacks the conserved phenylalanine or tryptophan, pointing to a likely read error. The CDR3 region is CASSLGGWRNQPQHL. In DNA form, the CDR3 reads TGTGCCAGCAGCTTGGGGGGTTGGCGCAATCAGCCCCAGCATCTT. J is TRBJ1-5 and V is TRBV7-3; D is perhaps TRBD1 (5 bases). The CDR3 is 15 residues long. Germline V lookup: CDR1 SGHTA, CDR2 FQGTGA. V lost 3 bases and J lost 2, with 11 bases in between.

With regard to this clonotype: This may come from a read error, since a much larger clone is one base off. The chain couples TRBV7-6 to TRBJ2-7; TRBD1 or TRBD2 may be the D gene (5 bases each). The CDR3 is made up of 12 amino acids. Germline CDR1 reads SGHVS; CDR2 reads FNYEAQ. The CDR3 DNA is TGTGTCAGCAGCTTGGGGACCGGCGAGCAGTACTTC. Translating gives CVSSLGTGEQYF.

The chain links TRBV7-9 to TRBJ2-1, with TRBD2 as a possible D gene (6 bases). Germline V gene lookup returns CDR1 SEHNR and CDR2 FQNEAQ (reference sequence). Trimming shortened V by 1 base and J by 4 bases, and 8 bases separated the two germline ends. The CDR3 covers 14 residues. CDR3 amino acids: CASSLVLAYNEQFF. The CDR3 DNA follows: TGTGCCAGCAGCTTAGTCCTAGCGTACAATGAGCAGTTCTTC.

The CDR3 region is CASTADGLNTEAFF. The CDR3 bases are TGTGCCAGCACAGCCGACGGGTTGAACACTGAAGCTTTCTTT. The chain employs TRBV6-6 and TRBJ1-1; D not certain. The CDR3 is made up of 14 amino acids. The germline gives CDR1 MNHNY, CDR2 SVGAGI (reference sequence). Between the trimmed V and J ends, which lost 7 bases and 0 bases, there was a span of 12 bases.

In this sample, this clonotype turned up many times. V gene TRBV19 combines with J gene TRBJ1-1; D is unresolved. Germline CDR1 and CDR2: LNHDA and SQIVND (reference sequence). This CDR3 has 15 residues. Trimming pared 7 bases from V and 0 bases from J, leaving 15 bases between. CDR3 region: CASIPSGYMNTEAFF. The CDR3 coding sequence is TGTGCCAGTATCCCCTCGGGGTACATGAACACTGAAGCTTTCTTT.

V and J are TRBV27 and TRBJ2-7; D unresolved. In germline, CDR1 is MNHEY, CDR2 SMNVEV (reference sequence). Trimming cost V 2 bases and J 1 base, with 12 bases left between them. The CDR3 consists of 15 residues. CDR3 DNA sequence: TGTGCCAGCAGTTTACTGGGCGGCAGGTCCTACGAGCAGTACTTC. It yields the protein CASSLLGGRSYEQYF.

This clonotype was found many times. J is TRBJ1-1 and V is TRBV7-6, with D perhaps TRBD1 (5 bases). Trimming stripped 4 bases from V and 5 bases from J, with 8 bases between. The CDR3 runs to 12 residues. The V gene's germline CDR1 is SGHVS and CDR2 FNYEAQ. The CDR3 spells CASSSRQTEAFF. The CDR3 nucleotides are TGTGCCAGCAGCTCCCGACAGACTGAAGCTTTCTTT.

In this sample, this clonotype turned up many times. The chain recombines TRBV20-1 with TRBJ1-2; a weak D match, TRBD1 (5 bases). Germline V CDR1 and CDR2: DFQATT, SNEGSKA (reference sequence). The length of the CDR3 is 14 residues. The ends were cut back, 5 bases at V and 0 bases at J, with 13 bases in the middle. The CDR3 bases are TGCAGTGCTGATACAGGCCTGGCTAACTATGGCTACACCTTC. This encodes CSADTGLANYGYTF.

This clonotype was counted many times. The chain recombines TRBV7-6 with TRBJ2-2; 7 bases fit TRBD2. The CDR3 covers 16 residues. The germline V gene encodes CDR1 SGHVS and CDR2 FNYEAQ. With V trimmed by 1 base and J by 6 bases, 8 bases remained unmatched. The CDR3 coding sequence is TGTGCCAGCAGCTTAGAGGGGCTAGCGGAGGCCGGGGAGCTGTTTTTT. This sequence encodes CASSLEGLAEAGELFF.

As for this clonotype: Since a much larger clone is just one base distant, this may be a read error. This chain connects TRBV7-9 to TRBJ2-7; D possibly corresponds to TRBD1 (6 bases). Germline assignment: CDR1 SEHNR and CDR2 FQNEAQ (reference sequence). The CDR3 spans 13 residues. V lost 3 bases, J lost 9 bases, and 15 bases lay in between. Here the CDR3 reads CASSFVTGPAQYF. As DNA, the CDR3 is TGTGCCAGCAGCTTCGTGACAGGTCCCGCGCAGTACTTC.

This clonotype was observed many times. The chain uses TRBV21-1 and TRBJ1-6. TRBV21-1 is a documented pseudogene. This CDR3 region has 16 residues. CDR3 in amino acids: CASSKEEGTYNSPLHF. The CDR3 region has the DNA TGTGCCAGCAGCAAAGAGGAAGGTACCTATAATTCACCCCTCCACTTT.

This clonotype was observed many times. The J gene is TRBJ2-5, the V gene TRBV6-5, with a tentative D call TRBD2 (6 bases). The CDR3 spans 14 residues. The germline V gene has CDR1 MNHEY and CDR2 SVGAGI. V was pared by 2 bases and J by 1 base, with 8 bases between. The CDR3 coding sequence is TGTGCCAGCAGTTACGCGGGATTCCAAGAGACCCAGTACTTC. This codes for CASSYAGFQETQYF.

In this sample, this clonotype turned up many times. V and J are TRBV28 and TRBJ2-5; 7 nucleotides line up with TRBD2. This CDR3 region has 15 residues. V shed 3 bases, J shed 1 base, and the junction held 5 bases outside the gene matches. Germline V gene data show CDR1 as MDHEN and CDR2 as SYDVKM. The CDR3 bases are TGTGCCAGCAGTTTCCTTCTAGCGGCCCAAGAGACCCAGTACTTC. Translation gives CASSFLLAAQETQYF.

This clonotype was seen repeatedly, ten times or more. Written as DNA, the CDR3 is TGTGCCAGCAGTGCGGGGGCCAGCAATCAGCCCCAGCATTTT. Its translation: CASSAGASNQPQHF. The V and J genes are TRBV6-2 or TRBV6-3 and TRBJ1-5; D is possibly TRBD1 (6 bases). The CDR3 consists of 14 residues. V was shortened by 5 bases and J by 1 base, with 9 bases between the two germline ends. Germline CDR1 and CDR2: MNHEY and SVGEGT.

This rearrangement joins TRBV6-2 or TRBV6-3 to TRBJ2-7; TRBD2 matches 13 bases. Germline CDR1 MNHEY, CDR2 SVGEGT. Trimming at V came to 6 bases and at J to 5 bases, leaving 7 bases not matched to a gene. The CDR3 extends over 15 amino acids. The CDR3 DNA sequence: TGTGCCAGCAGCTCACTAGCGGGGGGGCTCAACGAGCAGTACTTC. Encoded protein: CASSSLAGGLNEQYF.

This clonotype was picked up many times. The V call is TRBV5-1, the J call TRBJ2-2; D is ambiguous. The CDR3 consists of 14 residues. The germline CDR1 and CDR2 sequences are SGHRS and YFSETQ. V was pared by 0 bases and J by 7 bases, with 10 bases between. In DNA form, the CDR3 reads TGCGCCAGCAGCTTGGGTAGTAACGTCGGGGAGCTGTTTTTT. This translates into CASSLGSNVGELFF.